This T cell receptor (beta chain) was recorded in a study of blood T cell repertoires in COVID-19. The wider study: Italy, Spain and the United States were the sources of the convalescent and acute COVID-19 samples. The cDNA or gDNA used as material had been derived from T cells, B-cell-depleted T cells, or PBMCs.

The V segment lost 3 bases and the J segment 8 bases; nucleotides outside the gene matches: 9. This CDR3 comprises 17 residues. Germline CDR1 is SGHRS and CDR2 is YFSETQ. Original processing notes: Quantification of nucleated cells was approximated via reference gene primer amplification. Sequencing was performed with immunoSEQ multiplex PCR; in TCRdb, only in-frame clones are kept and a portion is missing. From that table come the V and J calls and clone size; the DNA was used to work out D and trimming. The table includes around 170,000 clones, around 72% detected once. The clonotype comes from a woman at least 80 years old with acute or convalescent COVID-19. The sample consisted of peripheral blood. The rearrangement links TRBV5-1 to TRBJ2-1; 15 bases line up with TRBD2. DNA for the CDR3: TGCGCCAGCAGCTCCCAGCCGGGACTAGCGGGAGGTGATGAGCAGTTCTTC. Translation gives CASSSQPGLAGGDEQFF. The variable domain in full, with the rest retrieved from reference TRBV5-1 and TRBJ2-1, is KAGVTQTPRYLIKTRGQQVTLSCSPISGHRSVSWYQQTPGQGLQFLFEYFSETQRNKGNFPGRFSGRQFSNSRSEMNVSTLELGDSALYLCASSSQPGLAGGDEQFFGPGTRLTVL.